This T cell receptor beta chain was documented in a study of blood T cell repertoires in COVID-19. Looking at the study overall: COVID-19 samples from acute and convalescent phases originated in the United States, Italy and Spain. From T cells, B-cell-depleted T cells, or PBMCs came the material, which was cDNA or gDNA.

Original analysis: Nucleated cell counts were estimated from reference gene primer amplification. The assay was immunoSEQ multiplex PCR, and TCRdb's table has in-frame clones only and misses some. That table furnishes V, J and clone size, whereas the DNA furnished D and trimming. The table has roughly 44,000 clones, roughly 90% seen once; the top ten hold around 13%. CDR1 and CDR2 (germline): SGHTS, YDEGEE. V gave up 0 bases and J gave up 9 bases; unmatched junction bases: 10. CDR3 size: 16 residues. The chain carries TRBV5-8 and TRBJ2-1; 9 nucleotides line up with TRBD2. The sequenced sample consisted of peripheral blood. This TCR came from a man older than 75 with acute or convalescent COVID-19. In DNA form, the CDR3 reads TGTGCCAGCAGCTTGGCCGTGTTAGCGGGGGTTGGTGAGCAGTTCTTC. Translation gives CASSLAVLAGVGEQFF.